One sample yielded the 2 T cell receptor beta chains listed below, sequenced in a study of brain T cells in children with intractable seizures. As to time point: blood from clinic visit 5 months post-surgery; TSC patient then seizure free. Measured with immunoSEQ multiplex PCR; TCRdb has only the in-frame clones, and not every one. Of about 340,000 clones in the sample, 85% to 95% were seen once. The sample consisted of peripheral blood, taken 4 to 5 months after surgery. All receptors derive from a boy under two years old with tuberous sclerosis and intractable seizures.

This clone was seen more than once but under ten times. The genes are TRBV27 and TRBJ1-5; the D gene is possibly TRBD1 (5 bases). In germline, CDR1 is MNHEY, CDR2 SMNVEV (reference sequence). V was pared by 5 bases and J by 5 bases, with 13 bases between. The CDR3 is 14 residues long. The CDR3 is CASSPSVGDQPQHF. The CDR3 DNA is TGTGCCAGCAGTCCGTCAGTGGGGGATCAGCCCCAGCATTTT.

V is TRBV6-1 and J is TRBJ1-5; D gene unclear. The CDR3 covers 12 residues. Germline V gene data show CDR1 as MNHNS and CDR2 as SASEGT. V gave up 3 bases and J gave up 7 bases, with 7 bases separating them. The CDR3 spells CASSDLGQPQHF. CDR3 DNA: TGTGCCAGCAGTGATTTAGGACAGCCCCAGCATTTT.